These T cell receptor beta chains were read from a single sample in a study of cytomegalovirus exposure and HLA in healthy donors. Clones were read by immunoSEQ multiplex PCR, and TCRdb kept only the in-frame ones, dropping some. Among about 150,000 clones, approximately 85% were seen once, and the ten largest hold around 2%. The sequencing input was PBMCs. All receptors come from a woman aged 18-29 years in good health and CMV-seronegative. Each CDR3 is given with its conserved first and last residue. A D gene is named only where the DNA matches it firmly. Rows give clone size only sometimes, using once, few, many, or a class for an expanded clone.

V	size	D	J	DNA	CDR3
TRBV7-3	once	TRBD2	TRBJ2-7	TGTGCCAGCAGCTTATACGGCGGGAGGGCTGGCGAGCAGTACTTC	CASSLYGGRAGEQYF
TRBV28	once	TRBD1	TRBJ1-3	TGTGCCAGCAGTCTGTCGTTCAGGGGGCGGAATGGAAACACCATATATTTT	CASSLSFRGRNGNTIYF
TRBV5-1	.	.	TRBJ2-1	TGCGCCAGCAGCTTGGGTGGGGACATTTCTTACAATGAGCAGTTCTTC	CASSLGGDISYNEQFF
TRBV2	once	TRBD2	TRBJ2-1	TGTGCCAGCAGCCGCGGACTAGCTAGTTACAATGAGCAGTTCTTC	CASSRGLASYNEQFF
TRBV4-3	.	.	TRBJ2-7	TGCGCCAGCAGCCAAGAACAGGGCCTCTCCTACGAGCAGTACTTC	CASSQEQGLSYEQYF
TRBV27	.	.	TRBJ2-7	TGTGCCAGCAGTCTGAGTCGCCTCCACGAGCAGTACTTC	CASSLSRLHEQYF
TRBV2	.	.	TRBJ2-1	TGTGCCAGCTCAGAGTGGGGGGACAGCACCGGTGAGCAGTTCTTC	CASSEWGDSTGEQFF
TRBV19	once	.	TRBJ1-1	TGTGCCAGTAGTATTTATGGAGTCACTGAAGCTTTCTTT	CASSIYGVTEAFF
TRBV30	once	TRBD2	TRBJ2-6	TGTGCCTGGAGTGTATGGGGGGGGAGCTCTGGGGCCAACGTCCTGACTTTC	CAWSVWGGSSGANVLTF
TRBV7-2	.	.	TRBJ2-3	TGTGCCAGCAGCTTAAGGTCGGGGGTTACAGATACGCAGTATTTT	CASSLRSGVTDTQYF
TRBV5-1	.	.	TRBJ2-5	TGCGCCAGCAGCTTGGACTTCCAAGAGACCCAGTACTTC	CASSLDFQETQYF
TRBV19	.	TRBD2	TRBJ2-7	TGTGCCAGTAGTATCGGGACTAGCGGGTACTACGAGCAGTACTTC	CASSIGTSGYYEQYF
TRBV4-1	.	TRBD1	TRBJ2-7	TGCGCCGGCAGCCAAGATCGTTGGGACAGTCCCTACGAGCAGTACTTC	CAGSQDRWDSPYEQYF
TRBV2	once	.	TRBJ1-4	TGTGCCAGCAGCCCTATTGAAAAACTGTTTTTT	CASSPIEKLFF
TRBV7-2	.	TRBD1	TRBJ1-1	TGTGCCAGCAGCTTTGCCGGGACAGGGCAGCTTGAAGCTTTCTTT	CASSFAGTGQLEAFF
TRBV2	.	.	TRBJ2-7	TGTGCCAGCAGTGAATGGGGCAGGGAGTACTTC	CASSEWGREYF
TRBV30	.	.	TRBJ2-3	TGTGCCTGGAGTAGGCAGGGGCCCACAGATACGCAGTATTTT	CAWSRQGPTDTQYF
TRBV30	.	.	TRBJ2-3	TGTGCCTGGAGTGTACAACAGATCGACCCTTACACAGATACGCAGTATTTT	CAWSVQQIDPYTDTQYF
TRBV6-6	.	TRBD1	TRBJ2-5	TGTGCCAGCAGTTCACCCGACAGGGTACAAGAGACCCAGTACTTC	CASSSPDRVQETQYF
TRBV7-8	.	TRBD2	TRBJ2-7	TGTGCCAGCAGCTCGCCGGAACCCGGGACTAGCGGGGGCCCCTCCTACGAGCAGTACTTC	CASSSPEPGTSGGPSYEQYF
TRBV11-3	.	TRBD1	TRBJ2-7	TGTGCCGACTCAAGGGGGCCTACCTCCTACGAGCAGTACTTC	CADSRGPTSYEQYF
TRBV28	.	.	TRBJ2-1	TGTGCCAGCAGTTTATGTCCCGGGTGTGAGCAGTTCTTC	CASSLCPGCEQFF
TRBV7-2	few	.	TRBJ1-3	TGTGCCAGCAGCTCTCCCCTCGGGGGACTGAGCTCTGGAAACACCATATATTTT	CASSSPLGGLSSGNTIYF
TRBV9	.	.	TRBJ2-3	TGTGCCAGCAGCGTAGGGCGGGCGTTTAGCACAGATACGCAGTATTTT	CASSVGRAFSTDTQYF
TRBV5-1	.	TRBD2	TRBJ2-1	TGCGCCAGCTCCCGGGAGGCCGTTGCCGATGAGCAGTTCTTC	CASSREAVADEQFF
TRBV4-2	.	.	TRBJ2-5	TGTGCCAGCAGCCAAGGCCGGTCAGGCCGACAAGAGACCCAGTACTTC	CASSQGRSGRQETQYF
TRBV5-4	.	.	TRBJ2-3	TGTGCCAGCAGCTTGGGTCCAAGCACAGATACGCAGTATTTT	CASSLGPSTDTQYF
TRBV7-2	.	TRBD1	TRBJ1-5	TGTGCCAGCAGCTCCGACAGGGCCCATCAGCCCCAGCATTTT	CASSSDRAHQPQHF
TRBV5-4	.	TRBD1	TRBJ1-6	TGTGCCAGCAGCGCACTACAGGGGGCGTCGAATTCACCCCTCCACTTT	CASSALQGASNSPLHF
TRBV27	.	TRBD2	TRBJ2-7	TGTGCCAGCAGTTTACTAGCGGGAGGTATCTACGAGCAGTACTTC	CASSLLAGGIYEQYF
TRBV5-4	.	TRBD2	TRBJ2-1	TGTGCCAGCAGCTTGGGGACTAGCGGGCTTTACAATGAGCAGTTCTTC	CASSLGTSGLYNEQFF
TRBV7-9	.	TRBD1	TRBJ1-1	TGTGCCAGCAGCTTAAACACAGGGGTGAACACTGAAGCTTTCTTT	CASSLNTGVNTEAFF
TRBV28	once	TRBD1	TRBJ2-7	TGTGCCAGCAGTCGCCGGGACAGGGGGCCCGAGCAGTACTTC	CASSRRDRGPEQYF
TRBV2	.	.	TRBJ1-2	TGTGCCAGCAGTGTCGAGGGTGTAGGATATGGCTACACCTTC	CASSVEGVGYGYTF
TRBV2	.	.	TRBJ1-6	TGTGCCAGCAGGCGCGGTGAGGATTCACCCCTCCACTTT	CASRRGEDSPLHF
TRBV7-2	.	.	TRBJ2-1	TGTGCCAGCAGCTCAAGCCCCTCCTACAATGAGCAGTTCTTC	CASSSSPSYNEQFF
TRBV6-5	.	TRBD1	TRBJ1-6	TGTGCCAGCAGTCTGGGACAGGGGGCAAATTCACCCCTCCACTTT	CASSLGQGANSPLHF
TRBV6-5	.	TRBD2	TRBJ2-1	TGTGCCAGCAGTACCCCTCAAGCGGGAGGGGATGAGCAGTTCTTC	CASSTPQAGGDEQFF
TRBV7-8	.	TRBD2	TRBJ2-1	TGTGCCAGCAGCTTAGTCTCTAGCGGGAGGACTAATGAGCAGTTCTTC	CASSLVSSGRTNEQFF
TRBV30	.	.	TRBJ2-7	TGTGCCTGGAGTGAAGGGACTCCCTCCTACGAGCAGTACTTC	CAWSEGTPSYEQYF
TRBV7-8	.	TRBD1	TRBJ1-1	TGTGCCAGCAGCTTAATGGGACAGCAGAACACTGAAGCTTTCTTT	CASSLMGQQNTEAFF